Here is one T cell receptor beta chain with its context. Only in-frame clones appear in the TCRdb table, and some are missing; sequencing was by immunoSEQ multiplex PCR. Here the sample spans approximately 340,000 clones, just over 90% being singletons. CDR1 is DFQATT, CDR2 SNEGSKA, per germline (reference sequence). Deletions cut 3 bases from V and 4 bases from J, with 9 bases between. The CDR3 length is 12 residues. The sample belongs to a study of blood T cell repertoires in COVID-19. This TCR was sampled from a woman aged 40 to 55 who had been exposed to COVID-19. Sequencing was done on a sample of PBMCs or T cells enriched from blood (not recorded which). This sequence joins TRBV20-1 and TRBJ1-1; D remains ambiguous. CDR3 DNA sequence: TGCAGTGCTAGTGGAGGGTTCACTGAAGCTTTCTTT. This encodes CSASGGFTEAFF.